Listed here are 27 T cell receptor beta chains from one sample, sequenced in a study of early T cells in non-severe SARS-CoV-2 infection. MiXCR, applied by TCRdb to the 5' RACE reads, yields one record per CDR3 protein. The sample has about 50,000 distinct CDR3 sequences, about 9.3% seen once. The sequenced sample consisted of whole blood. The receptor source for this set is an adult who was a healthcare worker with PCR-confirmed SARS-CoV-2 infection or an uninfected control (not recorded which).

This clonotype appeared a single time. The CDR3 bases are TGTGCCAGCAGTTACAGTTACCATAATGAAAAACTGTTTTTT. Translated, it gives CASSYSYHNEKLFF. The chain uses TRBV6-5 and TRBJ1-4; no reliable D call. The CDR3 contains 14 residues. Trimming took 2 bases from V and 4 from J, leaving 8 bases between them. Germline V gives CDR1 MNHEY, CDR2 SVGAGI.

This clonotype occurred many times. The CDR3: CASSLTQGLPDFGYTF. CDR3 bases: TGTGCCAGCAGCTTAACACAGGGGCTCCCCGATTTCGGCTACACCTTC. V gene TRBV7-6 combines with J gene TRBJ1-2; TRBD1 agrees at 7 bases. Germline CDR1 SGHVS, CDR2 FNYEAQ. This CDR3 is 16 amino acids long. V shed 2 bases, J shed 8 bases, and the junction held 14 bases outside the gene matches.

Turning to this clonotype: This CDR3 is missing its conserved last phenylalanine or tryptophan, likely due to a read error. V usage is TRBV6-6 and J usage is TRBJ2-3; possibly TRBD2 for D (6 bases). V was shortened by 0 bases and J by 1 base, with 14 bases between the two germline ends. The CDR3 has 17 amino acids. Germline V gives CDR1 MNHNY, CDR2 SVGAGI (reference sequence). The CDR3 sequence is CASSYSRGLTGTDTQYS. CDR3 nucleotide sequence: TGTGCCAGCAGTTACTCGAGGGGACTCACCGGCACAGATACGCAGTATTCT.

This clonotype was recorded many times. The chain links TRBV27 to TRBJ2-7; 12 bases match TRBD2. The CDR3 has 18 amino acids. V was pared by 0 bases and J by 4 bases, with 10 bases of the junction left unmatched. Per the germline V gene, CDR1 is MNHEY and CDR2 is SMNVEV (reference sequence). DNA of the CDR3: TGTGCCAGCAGTTTATCACCTCCGGGTGGACTAGCGGGGTACGAGCAGTACTTC. It codes for CASSLSPPGGLAGYEQYF.

This clonotype has ten or more counts. The chain recombines TRBV7-9 with TRBJ1-1; TRBD1 is a possible D gene (5 bases). This CDR3 region has 14 residues. V dropped 1 base and J dropped 3 bases, with 9 bases sitting between them. Germline V gives CDR1 SEHNR, CDR2 FQNEAQ (reference sequence). The CDR3 loop reads CASSLGGGDTEAFF. The CDR3 DNA reads as TGTGCCAGCAGCTTAGGCGGGGGTGACACTGAAGCTTTCTTT.

This clonotype was seen a single time. This rearrangement joins TRBV20-1 to TRBJ2-7, with unresolved D. Trimming removed 4 bases at V and 5 bases at J, with 9 bases between. The CDR3 length is 11 residues. Looked up from germline, CDR1 is DFQATT and CDR2 is SNEGSKA (reference sequence). The CDR3 DNA reads as TGCAGTGCTACCGAGCGAAACGAGCAGTACTTC. Residues: CSATERNEQYF.

This clonotype was seen more than once but under ten times. This chain connects TRBV7-6 to TRBJ2-5, with 7 nucleotides matching TRBD1. Germline CDR1 and CDR2: SGHVS and FNYEAQ. Losses at the gene ends were 5 bases for V and 5 bases for J; bases not matched to a gene: 11. CDR3 size: 15 residues. CDR3 sequence (DNA): TGTGCCAGCAGCCCCCGTACAGGGGTGTCGGAGACCCAGTACTTC. Translation: CASSPRTGVSETQYF.

This clonotype was seen many times. CDR3 amino acids: CASSRDRGPGGYTF. Here the CDR3 DNA reads TGTGCCAGCAGTCGGGACAGGGGACCCGGTGGCTACACCTTC. V gene TRBV6-4 combines with J gene TRBJ1-2, with 10 bases identical to TRBD1. CDR3 length: 14 residues. CDR1 is MRHNA, CDR2 SNTAGT, per germline. V dropped 5 bases and J dropped 7; count of bases not matched to a gene: 7.

This clonotype was detected only a few times. The CDR3 here is CASSQGDRYSEAFF. The CDR3 DNA sequence: TGTGCCAGCAGCCAAGGGGACCGATACTCTGAAGCTTTCTTT. V usage is TRBV3-1 and J usage is TRBJ1-1; TRBD1 might be the D (5 bases). Germline V gene data show CDR1 as LGHDT and CDR2 as YNNKEL (reference sequence). CDR3 length: 14 amino acids. V lost 1 base to trimming and J lost 6 bases, with 12 bases between them.

This clonotype was picked up a small number of times. The chain recombines TRBV28 with TRBJ2-3; TRBD2 aligns across 10 bases. This CDR3 has 16 residues. The V gene end was trimmed by 5 bases and the J gene end by 4 bases; junction bases not matched to a gene: 9. Germline loops: CDR1 MDHEN, CDR2 SYDVKM. CDR3 in DNA: TGTGCCAGCAGTCTCCTAGCGGGAGAGACGGCAGATACGCAGTATTTT. Translation: CASSLLAGETADTQYF.

This clonotype has more than one count but fewer than ten. V gene TRBV5-4 combines with J gene TRBJ2-5; D is unclear. V dropped 4 bases and J dropped 3 bases, with 13 bases sitting between them. Per the germline V gene, CDR1 is SGHNT and CDR2 is YYREEE (reference sequence). The CDR3 contains 14 residues. The CDR3 region is CASSTRRSEETQYF. For the CDR3, the DNA is TGTGCCAGCAGCACCCGCCGTTCCGAAGAGACCCAGTACTTC.

V gene TRBV7-2 combines with J gene TRBJ2-5, with D tentatively TRBD1 or TRBD2 (6 bases each). Germline CDR1 is SGHTA and CDR2 is FQGNSA. CDR3 size: 14 residues. Trimming shortened V by 1 base and J by 5 bases, and 11 bases separated the two germline ends. The CDR3 DNA is TGTGCCAGCAGCTTAGTACGGGGGCGTGAGACCCAGTACTTC. Its translation: CASSLVRGRETQYF. Full variable domain (remainder filled in from reference TRBV7-2 and TRBJ2-5): GAGVSQSPSNKVTEKGKDVELRCDPISGHTALYWYRQSLGQGLEFLIYFQGNSAPDKSGLPSDRFSAERTGGSVSTLTIQRTQQEDSAVYLCASSLVRGRETQYFGPGTRLLVL.

This clonotype was counted between two and nine times. The rearrangement joins TRBV7-3 to TRBJ2-1, with D tentatively TRBD2 (5 bases). The CDR3 runs to 15 residues. The V gene's germline CDR1 is SGHTA and CDR2 FQGTGA. Trimming removed 5 bases at V and 0 bases at J, with 11 bases between. The CDR3 region has the DNA TGTGCCAGCAGCCCAAAGCGGAGCTCCTACAATGAGCAGTTCTTC. Its translation: CASSPKRSSYNEQFF.

The chain uses TRBV6-2 or TRBV6-3 and TRBJ2-2, with 8 nucleotides matching TRBD2. Losses at the gene ends were 0 bases for V and 0 bases for J; bases not matched to a gene: 9. This CDR3 is built from 19 residues. Germline V lookup: CDR1 MNHEY, CDR2 SVGEGT. The CDR3 spells CASSYSTGGSRPNTGELFF. CDR3 sequence (DNA): TGTGCCAGCAGTTACTCCACGGGAGGGAGTAGACCGAACACCGGGGAGCTGTTTTTT.

This clonotype has at least ten counts. The chain is built from TRBV28 and TRBJ2-5, with TRBD2 matching over 9 bases. The V segment lost 6 bases and the J segment 2 bases; nucleotides outside the gene matches: 4. This CDR3 is built from 14 residues. Germline values: CDR1 MDHEN, CDR2 SYDVKM. The CDR3 reads CASRRLAEQETQYF. CDR3 bases: TGTGCCAGCAGGAGACTAGCGGAACAAGAGACCCAGTACTTC.

As concerns this clonotype: This may come from a read error, since a much larger clone is one base off. This sequence joins TRBV5-1 and TRBJ2-6; weak D call: TRBD1 (5 bases). The CDR3 is 13 residues long. The germline gives CDR1 SGHRS, CDR2 YFSETQ. DNA of the CDR3: TGCGCCAGCATAGGGGCTGGGGTCAACGTCCTGACTTTC. It is translated as CASIGAGVNVLTF.

This clonotype appeared a few times. The chain links TRBV29-1 to TRBJ2-1, with D unresolved. Germline CDR1 is SQVTM and CDR2 is ANQGSEA. The V end lost 7 bases, the J end lost 5 bases, and 6 bases lay between the germline ends. The CDR3 spans 10 residues. The CDR3 region is CSDDHNEQFF. The CDR3 bases are TGCAGCGATGACCACAATGAGCAGTTCTTC.

This clonotype was counted ten times or more. V gene TRBV28 combines with J gene TRBJ2-7; TRBD1 aligns across 11 bases. V lost 5 bases and J lost 2; bases outside the gene matches: 5. This CDR3 contains 15 residues. From germline, CDR1 is MDHEN and CDR2 SYDVKM. The chain's CDR3 is CASSPPGQGAYEQYF. In DNA, the CDR3 is TGTGCCAGCAGTCCCCCGGGACAGGGGGCCTACGAGCAGTACTTC. Together with reference TRBV28 and TRBJ2-7, the CDR3 gives the full variable domain: DVKVTQSSRYLVKRTGEKVFLECVQDMDHENMFWYRQDPGLGLRLIYFSYDVKMKEKGDIPEGYSVSREKKERFSLILESASTNQTSMYLCASSPPGQGAYEQYFGPGTRLTVT.

This chain joins TRBV2 and TRBJ2-1, with D possibly being TRBD1 (5 bases). The CDR3 runs to 14 residues. CDR1 and CDR2 (germline): SNHLY, FYNNEI. Trimming removed 6 bases from V and 0 bases from J, with 9 bases in between. The CDR3: CASSRQSSYNEQFF. For the CDR3, the DNA is TGTGCCAGCAGCAGACAGAGCTCCTACAATGAGCAGTTCTTC.

The chain links TRBV28 to TRBJ1-5, with TRBD1 matching 7 bases. The CDR3 extends over 16 amino acids. After removal of 7 bases from V and 0 bases from J, the junction contained 9 bases not matched to a gene. CDR1 and CDR2 (germline): MDHEN, SYDVKM. Here the CDR3 DNA reads TGTGCCAGCACGTCGACAGGGCTCTATAGCAATCAGCCCCAGCATTTT. Translating gives CASTSTGLYSNQPQHF.

The table lists this clonotype with a few counts. The chain links TRBV20-1 to TRBJ2-3; D may be TRBD1 (6 bases). The CDR3 consists of 15 residues. The V and J ends lost 3 bases and 1 base respectively, with 14 bases between them. The germline V gene encodes CDR1 DFQATT and CDR2 SNEGSKA (reference sequence). CDR3 sequence (DNA): TGCAGTGCTAGGATCCCGGACAGACGCACAGATACGCAGTATTTT. It encodes CSARIPDRRTDTQYF.

The V and J genes are TRBV20-1 and TRBJ2-5; 7 bases align to TRBD1. Per germline, CDR1 DFQATT and CDR2 SNEGSKA (reference sequence). This CDR3 has 13 amino acids. CDR3 amino acids: CTNTNRGQETQYF. In DNA, the CDR3 is TGCACCAACACCAACAGGGGCCAAGAGACCCAGTACTTC.

The chain has TRBV28 and TRBJ2-5, with D uncertain. V was shortened by 2 bases and J by 2 bases, with 3 bases between the two germline ends. This CDR3 spans 12 amino acids. Per the germline V gene, CDR1 is MDHEN and CDR2 is SYDVKM. The chain's CDR3 is CASSLQQETQYF. The CDR3 coding sequence is TGTGCCAGCAGTTTACAGCAAGAGACCCAGTACTTC. The full variable domain, rest sourced from reference TRBV28 and TRBJ2-5, is DVKVTQSSRYLVKRTGEKVFLECVQDMDHENMFWYRQDPGLGLRLIYFSYDVKMKEKGDIPEGYSVSREKKERFSLILESASTNQTSMYLCASSLQQETQYFGPGTRLLVL.

In the case of this clonotype: Lacking the conserved final phenylalanine or tryptophan, this CDR3 likely reflects a read error. This chain joins TRBV10-3 and TRBJ1-2; TRBD1 aligns across 9 bases. V gave up 0 bases and J gave up 10 bases; unmatched junction bases: 6. The CDR3 consists of 14 residues. Germline CDR1 reads ENHRY; CDR2 reads SYGVKD. The CDR3 nucleotides read TGTGCCATCAGTGAGTCACAGGGGGCCGTGAACTACACCTAC. As protein: CAISESQGAVNYTY.

The chain carries TRBV30 and TRBJ1-5, with D maybe TRBD1 (6 bases). The length of the CDR3 is 14 residues. Germline CDR1 and CDR2: GTSNPN and SVGIG (reference sequence). Trimming cost V 3 bases and J 5 bases, with 14 bases left between them. The CDR3 is CAWSVKQGHQPQHF. DNA of the CDR3: TGTGCCTGGAGCGTTAAACAGGGCCATCAGCCCCAGCATTTT.

Points on this clonotype: One junction end disagrees with the germline gene, perhaps due to a read error. This rearrangement joins TRBV10-2 to TRBJ2-1, with 7 bases that match TRBD2. Germline V gene data show CDR1 as WSHSY and CDR2 as SAAADI. There are 14 residues in the CDR3. This CDR3 is CASTGGSSYNEQSF. The DNA for the CDR3 is TGCGCCAGCACCGGCGGGAGTTCCTACAATGAGCAGTCCTTC.

The J gene is TRBJ2-1, the V gene TRBV20-1; TRBD1 is a possible D gene (6 bases). CDR1 DFQATT and CDR2 SNEGSKA come from the germline V gene (reference sequence). This CDR3 is built from 15 residues. The V end was cut by 2 bases, the J end by 3 bases, with 14 bases between. CDR3 nucleotide sequence: TGCAGTGCTAGATCCCGGGACAAAGGCTACAATGAGCAGTTCTTC. Protein product: CSARSRDKGYNEQFF.